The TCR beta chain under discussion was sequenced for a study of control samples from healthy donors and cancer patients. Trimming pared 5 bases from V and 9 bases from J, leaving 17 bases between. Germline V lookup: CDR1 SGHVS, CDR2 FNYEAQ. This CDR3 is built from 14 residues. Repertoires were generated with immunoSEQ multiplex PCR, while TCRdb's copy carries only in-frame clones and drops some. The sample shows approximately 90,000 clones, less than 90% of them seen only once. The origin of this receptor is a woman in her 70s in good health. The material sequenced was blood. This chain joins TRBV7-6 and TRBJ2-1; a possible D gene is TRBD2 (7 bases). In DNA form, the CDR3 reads TGTGCCAGCAGCCTGGGGGGGGCCTACGGTGAGCAGTTCTTC. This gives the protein CASSLGGAYGEQFF.